The present entry profiles one T cell receptor (beta chain) with its context. This table comes from immunoSEQ multiplex PCR, and its TCRdb copy is limited to in-frame clones, with some not included. The sample yields a few hundred thousand clones, 85% to 90% seen once. The sample is drawn from a study of blood T cell repertoires in COVID-19. Sequencing was performed on peripheral blood. The TCR was taken from a woman in her twenties or thirties with COVID-19, enrolled during active disease.

The DNA of the CDR3 is TGTGCCAGCAGTTTACAGGGGGCAGTGGGATCACCCCTCCACTTT. Translation gives CASSLQGAVGSPLHF. V is TRBV27 and J is TRBJ1-6; 8 positions agree with TRBD1. After removal of 2 bases from V and 10 bases from J, the junction contained 7 bases not matched to a gene. CDR1 MNHEY and CDR2 SMNVEV come from the germline V gene (reference sequence). This CDR3 contains 15 residues.